This TCR beta chain was documented in a study of shared clonotypes between healthy human individuals. Trimming shortened V by 1 base and J by 4 bases, and 5 bases separated the two germline ends. Germline lookup yields CDR1 SGDLS and CDR2 YYNGEE. There are 13 residues in the CDR3. This clone was observed a few times. The donor cohort consisted entirely of Caucasian adults residing in Nashville, Tennessee. Data came from immunoSEQ multiplex PCR; TCRdb stores just in-frame clones and leaves some out. Of over 850,000 clones in the sample, 70% to 80% are singletons; the top ten hold around 0.6%. This sequence originates from a young man in good health. Some clones in this sample may be carry-over from other donors' samples. The rearrangement links TRBV9 to TRBJ2-2, with D uncertain. The material sequenced was memory CD4+ T cells from PBMCs. Stated subset: CD45RA-negative fraction. Here the CDR3 reads CASSVYSTGELFF. CDR3 nucleotides: TGTGCCAGCAGCGTATACTCCACCGGGGAGCTGTTTTTT. The whole variable domain, remainder taken from reference TRBV9 and TRBJ2-2, is DSGVTQTPKHLITATGQRVTLRCSPRSGDLSVYWYQQSLDQGLQFLIQYYNGEERAKGNILERFSAQQFPDLHSELNLSSLELGDSALYFCASSVYSTGELFFGEGSRLTVL.